This T cell receptor beta chain was sequenced for a study of post-analysis software for immune sequencing data. At the level of the study: Included among the disease courses, which were recorded for the cohort, were relapsing-remitting, secondary progressive and progressive-relapsing multiple sclerosis.

Unique molecular identifiers were present in the TCR beta cDNA libraries. Via MiXCR, TCRdb re-called the PCR reads, giving one row per CDR3 protein. Of roughly 160,000 distinct CDR3 sequences in the sample, under 40% were seen once. This clonotype was seen at least ten times. Its antigen remains unknown. Study observations and caveats: The five TRBV segments detected at higher frequency in patients than in controls included TRBV5-6, TRBV5-1 and TRBV20-1. Normalized Chao1 diversity was significantly lower in multiple sclerosis patients than in controls.

This CDR3 is 15 amino acids long. Germline V gives CDR1 MNHNY, CDR2 SVGAGI (reference sequence). Trimming cost V 5 bases and J 0 bases; bases outside gene matches: 2. The material sequenced was blood, taken after autologous hematopoietic stem cell transplantation. The chain couples TRBV6-6 to TRBJ2-1; 9 positions agree with TRBD2. The receptor was derived from a girl aged 10 to 17 with multiple sclerosis. CDR3 in amino acids: CASSQTSGSYNEQFF. The CDR3 DNA follows: TGTGCCAGCAGTCAGACTAGCGGCTCCTACAATGAGCAGTTCTTC.